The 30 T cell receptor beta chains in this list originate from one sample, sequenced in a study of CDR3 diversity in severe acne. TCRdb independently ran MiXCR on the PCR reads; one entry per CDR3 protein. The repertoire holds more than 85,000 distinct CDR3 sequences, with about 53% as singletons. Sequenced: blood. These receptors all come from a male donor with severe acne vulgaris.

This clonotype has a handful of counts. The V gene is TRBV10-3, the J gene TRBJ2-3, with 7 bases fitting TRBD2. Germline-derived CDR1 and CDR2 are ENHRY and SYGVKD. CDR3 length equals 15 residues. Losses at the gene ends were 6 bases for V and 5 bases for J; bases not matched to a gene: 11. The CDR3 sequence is CAISGTTLAVDTQYF. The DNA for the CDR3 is TGTGCCATCAGCGGGACTACCCTCGCGGTAGATACGCAGTATTTT.

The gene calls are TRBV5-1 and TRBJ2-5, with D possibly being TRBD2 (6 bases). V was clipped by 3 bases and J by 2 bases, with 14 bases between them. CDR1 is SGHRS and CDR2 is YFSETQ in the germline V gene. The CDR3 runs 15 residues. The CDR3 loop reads CASSCGTGRQETQYF. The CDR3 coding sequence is TGCGCCAGCAGCTGCGGGACGGGTCGTCAAGAGACCCAGTACTTC.

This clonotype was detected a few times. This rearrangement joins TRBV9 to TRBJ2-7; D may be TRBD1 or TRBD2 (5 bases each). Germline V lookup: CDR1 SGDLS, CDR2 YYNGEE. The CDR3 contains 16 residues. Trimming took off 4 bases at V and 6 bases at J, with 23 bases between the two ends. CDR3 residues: CASSPGTSGEGFEQYF. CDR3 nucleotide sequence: TGTGCCAGCAGCCCGGGGACCAGTGGCGAGGGATTCGAGCAGTACTTC.

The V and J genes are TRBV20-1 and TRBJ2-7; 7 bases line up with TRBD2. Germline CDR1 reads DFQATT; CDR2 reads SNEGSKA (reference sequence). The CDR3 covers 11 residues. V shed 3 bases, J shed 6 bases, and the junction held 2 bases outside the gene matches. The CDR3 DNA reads TGCAGTGCTAGCTTAGCGGGCGAGCAGTACTTC. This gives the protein CSASLAGEQYF.

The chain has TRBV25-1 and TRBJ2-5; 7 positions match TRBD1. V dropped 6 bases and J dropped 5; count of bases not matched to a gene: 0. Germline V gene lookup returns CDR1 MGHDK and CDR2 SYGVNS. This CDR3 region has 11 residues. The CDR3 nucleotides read TGTGCCAGCAGACAGGGGGAGACCCAGTACTTC. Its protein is CASRQGETQYF. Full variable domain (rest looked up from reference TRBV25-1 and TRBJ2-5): EADIYQTPRYLVIGTGKKITLECSQTMGHDKMYWYQQDPGMELHLIHYSYGVNSTEKGDLSSESTVSRIRTEHFPLTLESARPSHTSQYLCASRQGETQYFGPGTRLLVL.

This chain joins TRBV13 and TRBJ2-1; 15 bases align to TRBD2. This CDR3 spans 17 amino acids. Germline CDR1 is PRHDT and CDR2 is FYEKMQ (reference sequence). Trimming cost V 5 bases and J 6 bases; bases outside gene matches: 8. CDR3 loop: CASSLGLAGGSINEQFF. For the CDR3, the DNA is TGTGCCAGCAGCCTCGGACTAGCGGGAGGGAGCATCAATGAGCAGTTCTTC. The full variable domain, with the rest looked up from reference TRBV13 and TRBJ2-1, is AAGVIQSPRHLIKEKRETATLKCYPIPRHDTVYWYQQGPGQDPQFLISFYEKMQSDKGSIPDRFSAQQFSDYHSELNMSSLELGDSALYFCASSLGLAGGSINEQFFGPGTRLTVL.

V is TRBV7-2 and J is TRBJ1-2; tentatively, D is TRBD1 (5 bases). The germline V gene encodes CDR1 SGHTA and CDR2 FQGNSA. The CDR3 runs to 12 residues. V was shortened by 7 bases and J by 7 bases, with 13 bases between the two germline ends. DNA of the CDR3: TGTGCCAGCATAGGGGCCTGGGGTGGCTACACCTTC. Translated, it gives CASIGAWGGYTF. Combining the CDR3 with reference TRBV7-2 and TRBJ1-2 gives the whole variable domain GAGVSQSPSNKVTEKGKDVELRCDPISGHTALYWYRQSLGQGLEFLIYFQGNSAPDKSGLPSDRFSAERTGGSVSTLTIQRTQQEDSAVYLCASIGAWGGYTFGSGTRLTVV.

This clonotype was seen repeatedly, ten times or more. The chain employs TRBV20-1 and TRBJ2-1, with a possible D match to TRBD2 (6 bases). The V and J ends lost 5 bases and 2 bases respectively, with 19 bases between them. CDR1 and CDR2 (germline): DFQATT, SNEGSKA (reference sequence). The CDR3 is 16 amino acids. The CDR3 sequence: CSAGGVDGSPYNEQFF. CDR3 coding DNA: TGCAGTGCTGGCGGAGTTGACGGGAGTCCCTACAATGAGCAGTTCTTC.

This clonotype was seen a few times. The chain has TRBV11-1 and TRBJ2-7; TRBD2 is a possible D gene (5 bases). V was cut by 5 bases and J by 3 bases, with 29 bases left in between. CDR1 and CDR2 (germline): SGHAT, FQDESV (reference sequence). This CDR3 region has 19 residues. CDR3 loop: CASSTPKQVVSGVYYEQYF. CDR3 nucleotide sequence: TGTGCCAGCAGCACCCCCAAGCAAGTAGTTTCCGGGGTCTACTACGAGCAGTACTTC.

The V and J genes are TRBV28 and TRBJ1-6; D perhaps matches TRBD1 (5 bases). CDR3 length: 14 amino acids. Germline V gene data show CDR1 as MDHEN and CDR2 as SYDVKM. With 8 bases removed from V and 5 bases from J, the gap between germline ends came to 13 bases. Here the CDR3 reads CASLDGTHNSPLHF. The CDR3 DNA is TGTGCCAGCCTAGACGGGACCCATAATTCACCCCTCCACTTT. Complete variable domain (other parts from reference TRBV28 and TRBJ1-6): DVKVTQSSRYLVKRTGEKVFLECVQDMDHENMFWYRQDPGLGLRLIYFSYDVKMKEKGDIPEGYSVSREKKERFSLILESASTNQTSMYLCASLDGTHNSPLHFGNGTRLTVT.

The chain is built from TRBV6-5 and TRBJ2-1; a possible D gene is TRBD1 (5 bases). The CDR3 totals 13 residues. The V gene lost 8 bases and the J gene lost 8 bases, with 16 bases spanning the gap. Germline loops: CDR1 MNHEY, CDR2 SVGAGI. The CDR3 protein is CASGLERQHEQFF. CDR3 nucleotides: TGTGCCAGCGGCCTAGAGAGACAGCATGAGCAGTTCTTC.

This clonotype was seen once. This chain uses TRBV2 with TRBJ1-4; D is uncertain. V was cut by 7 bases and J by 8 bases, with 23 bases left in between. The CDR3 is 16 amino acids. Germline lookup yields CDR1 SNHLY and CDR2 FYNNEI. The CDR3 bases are TGTGCCAGCATGGAGGACCAAGGATGTATTTTGGAAAAACTGTTTTTT. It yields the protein CASMEDQGCILEKLFF. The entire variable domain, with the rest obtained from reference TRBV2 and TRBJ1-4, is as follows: EPEVTQTPSHQVTQMGQEVILRCVPISNHLYFYWYRQILGQKVEFLVSFYNNEISEKSEIFDDQFSVERPDGSNFTLKIRSTKLEDSAMYFCASMEDQGCILEKLFFGSGTQLSVL.

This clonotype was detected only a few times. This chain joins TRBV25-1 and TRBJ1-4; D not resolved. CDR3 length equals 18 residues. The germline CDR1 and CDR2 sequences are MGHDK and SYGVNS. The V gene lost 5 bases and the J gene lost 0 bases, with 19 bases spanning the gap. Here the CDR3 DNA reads TGTGCCAGCAGTACTACAGTCGTCCAGTCGGCAACTAATGAAAAACTGTTTTTT. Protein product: CASSTTVVQSATNEKLFF.

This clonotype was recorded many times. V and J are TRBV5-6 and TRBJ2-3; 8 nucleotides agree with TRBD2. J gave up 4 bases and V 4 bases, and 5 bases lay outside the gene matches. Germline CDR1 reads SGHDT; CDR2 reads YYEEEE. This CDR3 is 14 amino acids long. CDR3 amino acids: CASSTGLVADTQYF. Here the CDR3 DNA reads TGTGCCAGCAGCACGGGACTAGTTGCAGATACGCAGTATTTT.

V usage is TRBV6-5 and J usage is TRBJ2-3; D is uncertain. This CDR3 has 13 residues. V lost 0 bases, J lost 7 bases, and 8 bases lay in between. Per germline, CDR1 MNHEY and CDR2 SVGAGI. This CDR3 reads CASSYSISNTQYF. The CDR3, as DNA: TGTGCCAGCAGTTACTCGATCAGCAATACGCAGTATTTT.

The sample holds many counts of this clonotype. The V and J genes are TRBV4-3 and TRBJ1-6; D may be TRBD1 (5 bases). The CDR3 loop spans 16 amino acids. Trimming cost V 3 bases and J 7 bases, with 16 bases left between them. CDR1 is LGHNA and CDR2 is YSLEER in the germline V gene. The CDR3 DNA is TGCGCCAGCAGCCAGCTTTTCGGGACTCCCAATTCACCCCTCCACTTT. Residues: CASSQLFGTPNSPLHF.

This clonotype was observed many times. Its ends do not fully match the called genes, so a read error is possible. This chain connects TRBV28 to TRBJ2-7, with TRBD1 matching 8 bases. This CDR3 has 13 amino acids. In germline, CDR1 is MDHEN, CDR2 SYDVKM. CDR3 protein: CASSYYRDRRTLF. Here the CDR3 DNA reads TGTGCCAGCAGTTATTATCGGGACAGGCGAACTCTTTTC.

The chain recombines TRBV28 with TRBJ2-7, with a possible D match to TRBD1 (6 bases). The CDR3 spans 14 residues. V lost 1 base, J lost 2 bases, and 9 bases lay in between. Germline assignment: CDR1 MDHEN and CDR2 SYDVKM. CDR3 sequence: CASSLSAGAYEQYV. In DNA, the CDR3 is TGTGCCAGCAGTTTATCTGCAGGGGCCTACGAGCAGTACGTC.

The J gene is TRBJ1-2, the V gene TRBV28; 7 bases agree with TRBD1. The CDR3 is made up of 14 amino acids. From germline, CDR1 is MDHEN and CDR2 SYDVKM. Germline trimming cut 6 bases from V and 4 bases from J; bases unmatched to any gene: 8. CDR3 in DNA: TGTGCCAGCAGGGGGGACAGCCCCCCCTATGGCTACACCTTC. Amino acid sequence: CASRGDSPPYGYTF.

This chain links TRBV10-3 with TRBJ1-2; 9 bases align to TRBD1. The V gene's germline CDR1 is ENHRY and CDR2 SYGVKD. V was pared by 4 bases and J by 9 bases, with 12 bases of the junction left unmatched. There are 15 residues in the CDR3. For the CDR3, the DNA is TGTGCCATCAGTGTGGCCGGGACAGGGATGGAGCGCTACACCTTC. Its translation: CAISVAGTGMERYTF.

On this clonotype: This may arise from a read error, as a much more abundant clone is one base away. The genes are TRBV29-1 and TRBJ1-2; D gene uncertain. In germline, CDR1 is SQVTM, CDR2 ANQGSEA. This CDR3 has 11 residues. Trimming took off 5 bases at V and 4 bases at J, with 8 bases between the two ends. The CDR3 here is CSVTDSYGYTF. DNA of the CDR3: TGCAGCGTTACGGATAGCTATGGCTACACCTTC.

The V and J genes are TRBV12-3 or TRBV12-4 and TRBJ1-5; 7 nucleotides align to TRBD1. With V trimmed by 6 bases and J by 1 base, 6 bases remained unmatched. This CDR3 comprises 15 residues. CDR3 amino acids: CASSTDRLSNQPQHF. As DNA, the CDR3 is TGTGCCAGCAGCACGGACAGGTTAAGCAATCAGCCCCAGCATTTT.

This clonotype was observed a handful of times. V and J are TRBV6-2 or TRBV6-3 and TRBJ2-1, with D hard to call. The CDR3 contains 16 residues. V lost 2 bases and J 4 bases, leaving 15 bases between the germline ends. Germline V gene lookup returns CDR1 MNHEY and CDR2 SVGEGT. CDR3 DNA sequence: TGTGCCAGCAGTTACCGGTTACAACCGCCTTACAATGAGCAGTTCTTC. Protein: CASSYRLQPPYNEQFF.

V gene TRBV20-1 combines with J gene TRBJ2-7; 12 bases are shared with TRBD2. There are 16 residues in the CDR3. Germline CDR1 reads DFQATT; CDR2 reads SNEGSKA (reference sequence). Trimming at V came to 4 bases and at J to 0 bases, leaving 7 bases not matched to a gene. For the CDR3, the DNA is TGCAGTGCTAACAGACTAGCGGGAGCCAACTCCTACGAGCAGTACTTC. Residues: CSANRLAGANSYEQYF.

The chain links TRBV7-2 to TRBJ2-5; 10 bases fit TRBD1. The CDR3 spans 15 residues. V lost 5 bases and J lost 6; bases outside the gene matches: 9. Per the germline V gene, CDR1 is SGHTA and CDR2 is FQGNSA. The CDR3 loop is CASSLSGTGVQTQYF. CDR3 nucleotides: TGTGCCAGCAGCCTTTCCGGGACAGGGGTTCAGACCCAGTACTTC. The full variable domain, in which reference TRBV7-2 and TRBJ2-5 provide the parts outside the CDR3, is GAGVSQSPSNKVTEKGKDVELRCDPISGHTALYWYRQSLGQGLEFLIYFQGNSAPDKSGLPSDRFSAERTGGSVSTLTIQRTQQEDSAVYLCASSLSGTGVQTQYFGPGTRLLVL.

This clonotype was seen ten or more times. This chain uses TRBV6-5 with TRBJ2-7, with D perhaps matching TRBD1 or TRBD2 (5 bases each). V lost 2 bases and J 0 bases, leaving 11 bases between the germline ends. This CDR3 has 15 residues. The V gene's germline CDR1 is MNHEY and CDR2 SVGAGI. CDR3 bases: TGTGCCAGCAGTTACGAGGGAACAGGCTCCTACGAGCAGTACTTC. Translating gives CASSYEGTGSYEQYF.

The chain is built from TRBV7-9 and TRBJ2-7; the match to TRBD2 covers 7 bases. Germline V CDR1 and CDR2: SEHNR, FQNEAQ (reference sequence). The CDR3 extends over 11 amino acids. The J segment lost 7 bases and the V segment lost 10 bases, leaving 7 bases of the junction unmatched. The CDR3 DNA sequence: TGTGCCACCCGGCGGGGGTGGGAGCAGTACTTC. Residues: CATRRGWEQYF. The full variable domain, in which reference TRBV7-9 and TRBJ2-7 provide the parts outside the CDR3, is DTGVSQNPRHKITKRGQNVTFRCDPISEHNRLYWYRQTLGQGPEFLTYFQNEAQLEKSRLLSDRFSAERPKGSFSTLEIQRTEQGDSAMYLCATRRGWEQYFGPGTRLTVT.

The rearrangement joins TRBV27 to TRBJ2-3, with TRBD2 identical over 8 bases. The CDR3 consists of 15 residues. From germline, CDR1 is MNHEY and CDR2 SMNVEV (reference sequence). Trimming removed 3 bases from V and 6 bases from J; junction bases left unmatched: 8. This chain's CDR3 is CASSLAERETDTQYF. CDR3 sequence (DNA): TGTGCCAGCAGTTTGGCGGAGCGGGAGACGGATACGCAGTATTTT.

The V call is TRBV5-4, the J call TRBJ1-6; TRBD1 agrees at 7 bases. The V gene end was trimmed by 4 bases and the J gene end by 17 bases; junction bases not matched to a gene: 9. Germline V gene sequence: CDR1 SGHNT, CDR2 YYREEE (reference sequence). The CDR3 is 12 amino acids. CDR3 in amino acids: CASSGTGVDFHF. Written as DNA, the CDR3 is TGTGCCAGCAGCGGCACAGGGGTAGACTTCCACTTT.

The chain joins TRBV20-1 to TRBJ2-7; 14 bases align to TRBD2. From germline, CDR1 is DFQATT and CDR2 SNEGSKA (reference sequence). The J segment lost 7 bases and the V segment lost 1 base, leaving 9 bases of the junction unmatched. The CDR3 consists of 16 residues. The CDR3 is CSARVTGTSGSGEQYF. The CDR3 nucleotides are TGCAGTGCTAGAGTGACAGGGACTAGCGGGAGTGGGGAGCAGTACTTC.